This section outlines one TCR beta chain sequence together with its context. Profiling relied on immunoSEQ multiplex PCR, and the TCRdb table lists in-frame clones only, not all of them. The data show approximately 330,000 clones, approximately 87% seen once. This entry belongs to a study of blood T cell repertoires in COVID-19. Overall study: Samples representing acute and convalescent COVID-19 were sourced from the United States, Italy and Spain.

CDR1 is SGHVS and CDR2 is FNYEAQ in the germline V gene. The CDR3 length is 15 residues. With 5 bases removed from V and 6 bases from J, the gap between germline ends came to 19 bases. The rearrangement links TRBV7-6 to TRBJ1-1; tentatively, D is TRBD1 (6 bases). The sequenced sample was peripheral blood. This TCR was sampled from a woman aged 50 to 65 with active or convalescent COVID-19. The CDR3 here is CASSRTQGGGAEAFF. CDR3 coding DNA: TGTGCCAGCAGCCGGACACAGGGTGGCGGCGCTGAAGCTTTCTTT.